Listed here are 32 T cell receptor beta chains from one sample, sequenced in a study of cytomegalovirus exposure and HLA in healthy donors. PCR involved 60 Vbeta and 13 Jbeta primers. Sequencing was performed with immunoSEQ multiplex PCR; in TCRdb, only in-frame clones are kept and a portion is missing. Here the sample spans over 150,000 clones, over 75% being singletons. The sample was PBMCs. The receptors come from a woman in her 30s in good health and CMV-seronegative.

The CDR3 coding sequence is TGTGCCAGCAGTTTATGGAGGCGGATGCCGAATCAGCCCCAGCATTTT. As protein: CASSLWRRMPNQPQHF. J is TRBJ1-5 and V is TRBV28, with D hard to call. Germline V lookup: CDR1 MDHEN, CDR2 SYDVKM. CDR3 length equals 16 residues. V lost 0 bases and J 4 bases, leaving 13 bases between the germline ends.

The V gene is TRBV5-5, the J gene TRBJ1-2; D gene ambiguous. The CDR3 contains 14 residues. In germline, CDR1 is SGHKS, CDR2 YYEKEE (reference sequence). V was trimmed by 1 base and J by 4 bases, leaving 11 bases between them. CDR3 nucleotides: TGTGCCAGCAGCTTGATGCAGGCGAGCTATGGCTACACCTTC. Amino acids: CASSLMQASYGYTF.

This clone was seen a few times. The CDR3 nucleotides read TGCGCCAGCACCTTCACAGGGGGTCCCTCCTACGAGCAGTACTTC. Protein sequence: CASTFTGGPSYEQYF. The chain couples TRBV5-1 to TRBJ2-7; 8 bases map to TRBD1. The CDR3 is 15 residues long. Germline loops: CDR1 SGHRS, CDR2 YFSETQ. With 6 bases clipped from V and 0 bases from J, the junction kept 8 bases outside the gene matches.

The chain recombines TRBV5-5 with TRBJ2-3; no definite D call. Looked up from germline, CDR1 is SGHKS and CDR2 is YYEKEE (reference sequence). Trimming took 0 bases from V and 6 from J, leaving 5 bases between them. The CDR3 is made up of 12 amino acids. CDR3 protein: CASSLGSDTQYF. CDR3 bases: TGTGCCAGCAGCTTGGGGAGCGATACGCAGTATTTT.

The chain links TRBV7-9 to TRBJ2-3, with 16 bases lining up with TRBD2. The germline CDR1 and CDR2 sequences are SEHNR and FQNEAQ (reference sequence). This CDR3 is built from 17 residues. With V trimmed by 6 bases and J by 5 bases, 8 bases remained unmatched. The CDR3 loop is CASRSGLAGGPGDTQYF. CDR3 DNA sequence: TGTGCCAGCAGATCGGGACTAGCGGGAGGGCCGGGAGATACGCAGTATTTT.

The chain joins TRBV7-6 to TRBJ2-3; TRBD2 aligns across 12 bases. This CDR3 has 17 residues. The V and J ends lost 0 bases and 4 bases, in that order; junction bases with no gene match: 5. Per germline, CDR1 SGHVS and CDR2 FNYEAQ. CDR3 in DNA: TGTGCCAGCAGCTTAGCCCCCCCTAGCGGGGGGGCAGATACGCAGTATTTT. This sequence encodes CASSLAPPSGGADTQYF. The full variable domain, in which reference TRBV7-6 and TRBJ2-3 provide the parts outside the CDR3, is GAGVSQSPRYKVTKRGQDVALRCDPISGHVSLYWYRQALGQGPEFLTYFNYEAQQDKSGLPNDRFSAERPEGSISTLTIQRTEQRDSAMYRCASSLAPPSGGADTQYFGPGTRLTVL.

This rearrangement joins TRBV6-6 to TRBJ2-5, with a tentative D call TRBD2 (5 bases). Looked up from germline, CDR1 is MNHNY and CDR2 is SVGAGI (reference sequence). CDR3 size: 15 residues. V gave up 2 bases and J gave up 1 base, with 11 bases separating them. The CDR3 sequence: CASSYPGWGQETQYF. CDR3 in DNA: TGTGCCAGCAGTTACCCGGGGTGGGGCCAAGAGACCCAGTACTTC.

The genes are TRBV9 and TRBJ2-3, with D possibly matching TRBD2 (6 bases). V shed 6 bases and J shed 3 bases, with 11 bases lying between them. CDR3 length: 13 amino acids. Germline V gives CDR1 SGDLS, CDR2 YYNGEE. The CDR3 coding sequence is TGTGCCAGCACCCGGACTACAACAGATACGCAGTATTTT. Amino acids: CASTRTTTDTQYF.

This clone was counted between two and nine times. This chain connects TRBV19 to TRBJ2-3; 9 nucleotides line up with TRBD2. The junction had 8 bases not matched to a gene; V was cut back by 8 bases and J by 5 bases. Germline V lookup: CDR1 LNHDA, CDR2 SQIVND (reference sequence). CDR3 length: 14 amino acids. For the CDR3, the DNA is TGTGCCAGTCGGGAAGCGGGAGGAGTAGATACGCAGTATTTT. As protein: CASREAGGVDTQYF.

The chain combines TRBV27 with TRBJ2-4; 10 positions agree with TRBD1. The germline CDR1 and CDR2 sequences are MNHEY and SMNVEV (reference sequence). V trimming: 2 bases; J trimming: 1 base; junction bases outside the gene matches: 2. The CDR3 length is 16 residues. The CDR3 DNA follows: TGTGCCAGCAGTTTAAGGGGACAGGGGGCCAAAAACATTCAGTACTTC. This gives the protein CASSLRGQGAKNIQYF.

Here the CDR3 DNA reads TGTGCCAGCAGCTTTATCCCAGCGGGGACTCAAGAGACCCAGTACTTC. It is translated as CASSFIPAGTQETQYF. The chain carries TRBV5-4 and TRBJ2-5, with 7 bases matching TRBD2. The V and J ends lost 2 bases and 2 bases, in that order; junction bases with no gene match: 9. There are 16 residues in the CDR3. From germline, CDR1 is SGHNT and CDR2 YYREEE (reference sequence).

The V call is TRBV7-9, the J call TRBJ2-2, with D possibly being TRBD1 (6 bases). The CDR3 runs to 16 residues. Germline V CDR1 and CDR2: SEHNR, FQNEAQ (reference sequence). The V gene lost 3 bases and the J gene lost 2 bases, with 13 bases spanning the gap. CDR3 sequence (DNA): TGTGCCAGCAGCTTGGGCCCGGGACACAACACCGGGGAGCTGTTTTTT. Residues: CASSLGPGHNTGELFF. The whole variable domain, remainder taken from reference TRBV7-9 and TRBJ2-2, is DTGVSQNPRHKITKRGQNVTFRCDPISEHNRLYWYRQTLGQGPEFLTYFQNEAQLEKSRLLSDRFSAERPKGSFSTLEIQRTEQGDSAMYLCASSLGPGHNTGELFFGEGSRLTVL.

The chain is built from TRBV6-5 and TRBJ1-2; D uncertain. The CDR3 runs 10 residues. The germline V gene has CDR1 MNHEY and CDR2 SVGAGI. With 6 bases removed from V and 5 bases from J, the gap between germline ends came to 4 bases. CDR3 DNA: TGTGCCAGCAGGCGGTATGGCTACACCTTC. Protein product: CASRRYGYTF.

The chain is built from TRBV30 and TRBJ2-3; the D is unclear. The CDR3 runs 10 residues. Trimming took off 7 bases at V and 2 bases at J, with 4 bases between the two ends. The V gene's germline CDR1 is GTSNPN and CDR2 SVGIG (reference sequence). DNA of the CDR3: TGTGCCTCGTTCACAGATACGCAGTATTTT. Translated: CASFTDTQYF.

The J gene is TRBJ2-6, the V gene TRBV6-5, with 8 bases matching TRBD1. In germline, CDR1 is MNHEY, CDR2 SVGAGI. The CDR3 runs 15 residues. V was clipped by 5 bases and J by 2 bases; unmatched bases: 2. Here the CDR3 DNA reads TGTGCCAGCAGTCGGACAGGGACTGGGGCCAACGTCCTGACTTTC. Amino acids: CASSRTGTGANVLTF.

V and J are TRBV11-2 and TRBJ2-7; 8 bases fit TRBD2. The CDR3 runs to 14 residues. After removal of 5 bases from V and 5 bases from J, the junction contained 8 bases not matched to a gene. The germline V gene encodes CDR1 SGHAT and CDR2 FQNNGV. Written as DNA, the CDR3 is TGTGCCAGCAGCCCTCGGGAGGGCCGCCACGAGCAGTACTTC. It is translated as CASSPREGRHEQYF.

The chain combines TRBV5-4 with TRBJ1-2; D remains unclear. This CDR3 region has 14 residues. CDR1 is SGHNT and CDR2 is YYREEE in the germline V gene (reference sequence). Trimming stripped 0 bases from V and 6 bases from J, with 12 bases between. The chain's CDR3 is CASSLVLPVDGYTF. The CDR3 DNA reads TGTGCCAGCAGCTTGGTCCTCCCTGTAGATGGCTACACCTTC.

The V gene is TRBV28, the J gene TRBJ2-6; 15 bases are shared with TRBD2. J lost 0 bases, V lost 3 bases, and 9 bases had no gene match. Germline CDR1 MDHEN, CDR2 SYDVKM. The CDR3 covers 21 residues. DNA for the CDR3: TGTGCCAGCAGTTTGGGACTAGCGGGAGGCCTCCTCAGCTCTGGGGCCAACGTCCTGACTTTC. Protein: CASSLGLAGGLLSSGANVLTF.

A single count supports this clone. This chain links TRBV18 with TRBJ1-4, with D perhaps TRBD1 (5 bases). The germline gives CDR1 KGHSH, CDR2 LQKENI. There are 17 residues in the CDR3. Trimming removed 1 base from V and 3 bases from J, with 15 bases in between. DNA of the CDR3: TGTGCCAGCTCACCACTATCTTTAGGGACTGCTAATGAAAAACTGTTTTTT. Its translation is CASSPLSLGTANEKLFF.

This clone was seen more than once but under ten times. V gene TRBV27 combines with J gene TRBJ2-3, with D possibly matching TRBD2 (5 bases). Germline loops: CDR1 MNHEY, CDR2 SMNVEV (reference sequence). Trimming took off 5 bases at V and 5 bases at J, with 20 bases between the two ends. The CDR3 sequence is 16 residues long. The CDR3 DNA follows: TGTGCCAGCAGTGAAAGGACTGTCCCACCAAAAGATACGCAGTATTTT. Residues: CASSERTVPPKDTQYF.

V is TRBV21-1 and J is TRBJ1-5. TRBV21-1 constitutes a pseudogene. This CDR3 comprises 18 residues. Written as DNA, the CDR3 is TGTGCCAGCAGCCCTCGGAGGTGGGCGAGTGAGGCAGATCAGCCCCAGCATTTT. Translating it yields CASSPRRWASEADQPQHF.

This chain uses TRBV29-1 with TRBJ1-2, with 9 bases aligning to TRBD1. Unmatched junction bases numbered 7, after V lost 6 bases and J lost 5 bases. Germline V gene data show CDR1 as SQVTM and CDR2 as ANQGSEA. The CDR3 spans 13 residues. The CDR3 sequence is CSVLPGQGYGYTF. The CDR3 DNA reads TGCAGCGTACTACCGGGACAGGGATATGGCTACACCTTC.

In this sample, this clone turned up a few times. The V gene is TRBV6-5, the J gene TRBJ2-7, with TRBD2 as a possible D gene (6 bases). Trimming removed 8 bases at V and 4 bases at J, with 21 bases between. Germline V gene lookup returns CDR1 MNHEY and CDR2 SVGAGI. The CDR3 sequence is 15 residues long. DNA for the CDR3: TGTGCCAGCGCACTTGAGACTAGAGCCTGGTACGAGCAGTACTTC. This sequence encodes CASALETRAWYEQYF.

The rearrangement links TRBV5-1 to TRBJ1-3; possibly TRBD1 for D (5 bases). CDR1 is SGHRS and CDR2 is YFSETQ in the germline V gene. Trimming took 1 base from V and 0 from J, leaving 11 bases between them. The CDR3 has 16 residues. The CDR3 reads CASSLTGPLSGNTIYF. CDR3 nucleotides: TGCGCCAGCAGCTTGACAGGACCGCTCTCTGGAAACACCATATATTTT.

This clone was seen more than once but under ten times. This chain uses TRBV5-6 with TRBJ2-1, with TRBD2 matching 11 bases. Trimming took 5 bases from V and 5 from J; bases not matched to a gene: 9. Germline values: CDR1 SGHDT, CDR2 YYEEEE. The CDR3 is 16 residues long. CDR3 nucleotide sequence: TGTGCCAGCAGGGAATTTGGACTAGCGGGTAACAATGAGCAGTTCTTC. Protein: CASREFGLAGNNEQFF.

This clone showed up just a few times. This chain uses TRBV6-1 with TRBJ2-5, with D perhaps matching TRBD2 (7 bases). The CDR3 has 15 residues. With 5 bases removed from V and 5 bases from J, the gap between germline ends came to 18 bases. Germline V gives CDR1 MNHNS, CDR2 SASEGT. The CDR3, as DNA: TGTGCCAGCAGTAAAGAGGGGGGGCCGTGGGAGACCCAGTACTTC. This translates into CASSKEGGPWETQYF.

The chain recombines TRBV7-9 with TRBJ2-1; 8 bases fit TRBD2. This CDR3 region has 17 residues. The germline V gene encodes CDR1 SEHNR and CDR2 FQNEAQ (reference sequence). The V and J ends lost 5 bases and 8 bases, in that order; junction bases with no gene match: 17. As DNA, the CDR3 is TGTGCCAGCAGCCGACCCATAGCGGGGCACTCGGGCGATGAGCAGTTCTTC. It yields the protein CASSRPIAGHSGDEQFF. Filled out from reference TRBV7-9 and TRBJ2-1, the complete variable domain reads DTGVSQNPRHKITKRGQNVTFRCDPISEHNRLYWYRQTLGQGPEFLTYFQNEAQLEKSRLLSDRFSAERPKGSFSTLEIQRTEQGDSAMYLCASSRPIAGHSGDEQFFGPGTRLTVL.

In this sample, this clone turned up many times. The gene calls are TRBV4-2 and TRBJ2-2; 7 bases are shared with TRBD2. The V gene's germline CDR1 is LGHNA and CDR2 YNFKEQ. Trimming took 1 base from V and 6 from J; bases not matched to a gene: 14. This CDR3 region has 18 residues. CDR3 sequence: CASSQGAETLAHSGELFF. DNA for the CDR3: TGTGCCAGCAGCCAAGGGGCCGAGACACTAGCGCACTCCGGGGAGCTGTTTTTT.

This chain joins TRBV6-6 and TRBJ2-5; 7 nucleotides align to TRBD1. CDR3 length: 14 amino acids. J was trimmed by 4 bases and V by 6 bases; bases with no gene match: 8. Germline loops: CDR1 MNHNY, CDR2 SVGAGI (reference sequence). The CDR3 bases are TGTGCCAGCAGGACAGGGAGCCAGGGAGAGACCCAGTACTTC. Translated, it gives CASRTGSQGETQYF.

This chain uses TRBV7-7 with TRBJ2-7; TRBD1 matches at 7 bases. Trimming cost V 5 bases and J 6 bases; bases outside gene matches: 10. The CDR3 contains 14 residues. Germline values: CDR1 SSHAT, CDR2 FNYEAQ (reference sequence). The CDR3 DNA reads TGTGCCAGCAGCATAGACAGGGCGTCTGGCGAGCAGTACTTC. It translates to CASSIDRASGEQYF. Drawing the rest from reference TRBV7-7 and TRBJ2-7, the complete variable domain is GAGVSQSPRYKVTKRGQDVTLRCDPISSHATLYWYQQALGQGPEFLTYFNYEAQPDKSGLPSDRFSAERPEGSISTLTIQRTEQRDSAMYRCASSIDRASGEQYFGPGTRLTVT.

This chain links TRBV5-4 with TRBJ2-3; 7 positions agree with TRBD2. Germline V gene sequence: CDR1 SGHNT, CDR2 YYREEE (reference sequence). This CDR3 has 15 amino acids. V lost 1 base, J lost 5 bases, and 7 bases stayed unmatched. This chain's CDR3 is CASSLISGILDTQYF. CDR3 nucleotides: TGTGCCAGCAGCTTGATAAGCGGGATATTAGATACGCAGTATTTT.

The chain uses TRBV19 and TRBJ1-1, with 8 bases matching TRBD1. After removal of 7 bases from V and 11 bases from J, the junction contained 15 bases not matched to a gene. Per the germline V gene, CDR1 is LNHDA and CDR2 is SQIVND (reference sequence). This CDR3 has 14 amino acids. Here the CDR3 DNA reads TGTGCCAGTAAGCTACAGGGGGACGATTTGAGGGCTTTCTTT. Translation: CASKLQGDDLRAFF. The variable domain in full, with the rest retrieved from reference TRBV19 and TRBJ1-1, is DGGITQSPKYLFRKEGQNVTLSCEQNLNHDAMYWYRQDPGQGLRLIYYSQIVNDFQKGDIAEGYSVSREKKESFPLTVTSAQKNPTAFYLCASKLQGDDLRAFFGQGTRLTVV.